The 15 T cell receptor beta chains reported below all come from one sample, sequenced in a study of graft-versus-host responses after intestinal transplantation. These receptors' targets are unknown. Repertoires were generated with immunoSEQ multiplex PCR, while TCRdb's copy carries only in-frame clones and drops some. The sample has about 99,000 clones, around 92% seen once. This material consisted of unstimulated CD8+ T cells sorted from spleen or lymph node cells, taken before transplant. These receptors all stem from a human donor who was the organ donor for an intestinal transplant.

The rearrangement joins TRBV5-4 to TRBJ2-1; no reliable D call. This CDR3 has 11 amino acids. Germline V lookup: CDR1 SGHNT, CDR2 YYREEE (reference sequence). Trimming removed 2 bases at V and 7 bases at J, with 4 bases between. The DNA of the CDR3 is TGTGCCAGCAGCTTTAGTAATGAGCAGTTCTTC. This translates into CASSFSNEQFF.

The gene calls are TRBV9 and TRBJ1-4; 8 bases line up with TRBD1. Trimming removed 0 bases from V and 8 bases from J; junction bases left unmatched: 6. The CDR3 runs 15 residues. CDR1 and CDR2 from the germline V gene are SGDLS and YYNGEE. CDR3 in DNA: TGTGCCAGCAGCGTAGTGGCAGGGGGCGGAGAAAAACTGTTTTTT. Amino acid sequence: CASSVVAGGGEKLFF.

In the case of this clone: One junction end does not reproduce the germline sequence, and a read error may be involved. The CDR3 spells CASSLGANTEASF. The CDR3 DNA reads TGTGCCAGCAGTTTGGGGGCCAACACTGAAGCTTCCTTT. V and J are TRBV27 and TRBJ1-1, with a possible D match to TRBD1 (6 bases). Germline V gene data show CDR1 as MNHEY and CDR2 as SMNVEV (reference sequence). The CDR3 has 13 residues.

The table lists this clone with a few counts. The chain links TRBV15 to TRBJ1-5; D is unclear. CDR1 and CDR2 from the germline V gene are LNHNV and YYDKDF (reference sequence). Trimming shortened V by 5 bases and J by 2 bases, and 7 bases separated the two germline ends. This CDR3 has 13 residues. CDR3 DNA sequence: TGTGCCACCAGCGACACGGGCAATCAGCCCCAGCATTTT. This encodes CATSDTGNQPQHF.

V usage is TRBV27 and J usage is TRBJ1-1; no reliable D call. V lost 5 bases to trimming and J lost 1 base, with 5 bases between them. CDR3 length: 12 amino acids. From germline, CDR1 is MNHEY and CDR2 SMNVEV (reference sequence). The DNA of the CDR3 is TGTGCCAGCAGTCGGGGGAACACTGAAGCTTTCTTT. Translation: CASSRGNTEAFF.

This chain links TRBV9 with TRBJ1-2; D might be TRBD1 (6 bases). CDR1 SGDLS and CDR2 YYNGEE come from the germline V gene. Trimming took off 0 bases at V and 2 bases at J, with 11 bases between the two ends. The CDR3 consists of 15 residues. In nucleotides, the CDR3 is TGTGCCAGCAGCGTAGAGTCAGGACAGAACTATGGCTACACCTTC. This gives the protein CASSVESGQNYGYTF.

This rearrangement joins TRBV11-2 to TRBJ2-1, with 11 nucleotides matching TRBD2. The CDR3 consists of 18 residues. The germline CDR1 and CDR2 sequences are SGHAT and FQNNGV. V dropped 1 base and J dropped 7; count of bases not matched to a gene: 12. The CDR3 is CASSLGKGPGLAANEQFF. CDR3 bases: TGTGCCAGCAGCTTAGGTAAAGGGCCGGGACTAGCGGCAAATGAGCAGTTCTTC. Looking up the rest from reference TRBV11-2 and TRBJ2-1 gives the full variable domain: EAGVAQSPRYKIIEKRQSVAFWCNPISGHATLYWYQQILGQGPKLLIQFQNNGVVDDSQLPKDRFSAERLKGVDSTLKIQPAKLEDSAVYLCASSLGKGPGLAANEQFFGPGTRLTVL.

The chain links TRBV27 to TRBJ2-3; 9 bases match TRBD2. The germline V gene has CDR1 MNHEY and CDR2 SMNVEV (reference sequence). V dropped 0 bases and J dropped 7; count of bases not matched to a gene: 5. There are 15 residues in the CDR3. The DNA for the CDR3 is TGTGCCAGCAGTTTATCGGCTAGCGGGGCCTATACGCAGTATTTT. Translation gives CASSLSASGAYTQYF.

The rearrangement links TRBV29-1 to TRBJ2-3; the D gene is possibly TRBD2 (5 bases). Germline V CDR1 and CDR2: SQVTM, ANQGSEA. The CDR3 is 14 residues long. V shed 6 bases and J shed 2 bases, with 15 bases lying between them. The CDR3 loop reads CSVARAVTTDTQYF. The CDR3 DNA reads TGCAGCGTCGCCCGAGCGGTTACCACAGATACGCAGTATTTT.

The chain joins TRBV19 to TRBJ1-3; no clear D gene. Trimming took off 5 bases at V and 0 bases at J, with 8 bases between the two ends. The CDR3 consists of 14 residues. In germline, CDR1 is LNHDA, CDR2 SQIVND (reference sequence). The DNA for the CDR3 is TGTGCCAGTAGTTTAGGAGCCTCTGGAAACACCATATATTTT. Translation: CASSLGASGNTIYF.

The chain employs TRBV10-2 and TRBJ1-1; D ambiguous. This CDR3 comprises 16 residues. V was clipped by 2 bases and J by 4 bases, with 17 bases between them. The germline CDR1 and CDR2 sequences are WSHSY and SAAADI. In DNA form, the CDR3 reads TGCGCCAGCAGTGAGCTCCGGTCCCGTTCGAGCACTGAAGCTTTCTTT. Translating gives CASSELRSRSSTEAFF.

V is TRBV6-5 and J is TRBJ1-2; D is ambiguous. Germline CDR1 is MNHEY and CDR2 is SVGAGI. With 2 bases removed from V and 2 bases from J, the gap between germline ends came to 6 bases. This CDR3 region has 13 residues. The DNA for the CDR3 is TGTGCCAGCAGTTACGGGCAGAACTATGGCTACACCTTC. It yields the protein CASSYGQNYGYTF.

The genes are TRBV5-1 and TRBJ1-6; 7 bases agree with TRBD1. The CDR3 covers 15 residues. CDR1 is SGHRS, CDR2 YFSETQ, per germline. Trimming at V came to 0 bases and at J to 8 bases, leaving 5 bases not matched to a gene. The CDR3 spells CASSLDRGLDSPLHF. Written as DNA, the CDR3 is TGCGCCAGCAGCTTGGACAGGGGTCTGGATTCACCCCTCCACTTT. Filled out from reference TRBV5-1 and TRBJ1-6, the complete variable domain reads KAGVTQTPRYLIKTRGQQVTLSCSPISGHRSVSWYQQTPGQGLQFLFEYFSETQRNKGNFPGRFSGRQFSNSRSEMNVSTLELGDSALYLCASSLDRGLDSPLHFGNGTRLTVT.

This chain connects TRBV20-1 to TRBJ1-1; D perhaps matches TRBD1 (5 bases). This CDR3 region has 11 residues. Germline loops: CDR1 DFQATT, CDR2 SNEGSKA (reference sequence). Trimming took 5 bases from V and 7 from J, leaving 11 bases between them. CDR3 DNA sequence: TGCAGTGCTCTTGACAGTTTTGAAGCTTTCTTT. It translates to CSALDSFEAFF.

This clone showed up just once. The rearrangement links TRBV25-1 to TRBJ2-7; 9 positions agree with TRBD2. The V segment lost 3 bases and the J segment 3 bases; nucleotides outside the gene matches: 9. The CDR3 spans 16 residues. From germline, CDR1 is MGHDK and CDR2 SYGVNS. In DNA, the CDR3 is TGTGCCAGCAGTGATCCTAAGACTAGCGGAGACTACGAGCAGTACTTC. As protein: CASSDPKTSGDYEQYF.